This is a list of T cell receptor beta chains from one sample in a study of blood T cell repertoires in COVID-19. Some clones are missing from TCRdb's copy, which holds only in-frame ones; the method was immunoSEQ multiplex PCR. The sample has under 250,000 clones, around nine tenths seen once. The sequencing sample was made of peripheral blood. The receptors originated from a man in his 60s with COVID-19, enrolled during active disease. Both conserved end residues are part of each CDR3. A D gene is named only where the DNA matches it firmly. Some rows mark clone size as missing; the rest say once, few, many or name a class of expanded clone.

J,D,V,size,DNA,CDR3
TRBJ2-1,.,TRBV5-1,.,TGCGCCAGCAGCTTGGGACCGACCTTGGAGGATGAGCAGTTCTTC,CASSLGPTLEDEQFF
TRBJ1-2,.,TRBV27,.,TGTGCCAGCAGTTTCTCCGGGGGAGCCATCTATGGCTACACCTTC,CASSFSGGAIYGYTF
TRBJ1-2,TRBD1,TRBV5-4,.,TGTGCCAGCAGCTCGGGACAGGACCGCCTCTCTATGGGCTACACCTTC,CASSSGQDRLSMGYTF
TRBJ1-3,.,TRBV6-5,few,TGTGCCAGCAGTTACGCCCCCGGTATCTCTGGAAACACCATATATTTT,CASSYAPGISGNTIYF
TRBJ2-1,TRBD2,TRBV5-6,.,TGTGCCAGCAGCTTGATAGCGGGGCCCTACAATGAGCAGTTCTTC,CASSLIAGPYNEQFF
TRBJ1-2,.,TRBV5-6,.,TGTGCCAGCAGCTTGCCGGCCCAGGGCTATGGCTACACCTTC,CASSLPAQGYGYTF
TRBJ2-7,TRBD1,TRBV3-1/TRBV3-2,.,TGTGCCAGCAGCCTCGGGACAGACTCCTACGAGCAGTACTTC,CASSLGTDSYEQYF
TRBJ1-1,TRBD1,TRBV18,once,TGTGCCAGCTCATCTACAGGGGCCACTGAAGCTTTCTTT,CASSSTGATEAFF
TRBJ1-5,.,TRBV6-5,.,TGTGCCAGCAGTTTCCAACAGGGAGTTCAGCCCCAGCATTTT,CASSFQQGVQPQHF
TRBJ1-3,.,TRBV5-8,.,TGTGCCAGCAGCTTGCGCCCGAGCTCTGGAAACACCATATATTTT,CASSLRPSSGNTIYF
TRBJ1-1,TRBD1,TRBV10-2,.,TGCGCCAGCTCCCAGGGGGTAAGAATGAACACTGAAGCTTTCTTT,CASSQGVRMNTEAFF
TRBJ1-5,TRBD1,TRBV5-4,.,TGTGCCAGCAGCTTGGCCGGGGACAGCCAGCCCCAGCATTTT,CASSLAGDSQPQHF
TRBJ2-3,.,TRBV6-6,.,TGTGCCAGCAGGAGCAAAATTTCCAGCACAGATACGCAGTATTTT,CASRSKISSTDTQYF
TRBJ1-1,TRBD1,TRBV28,.,TGTGCCAGCAGTCCCGTGGGACAGGCGAACACTGAAGCTTTCTTT,CASSPVGQANTEAFF
TRBJ1-1,.,TRBV5-5,.,TGTGCCAGCAGCTTGAGCCAGGGGATTGGCACTGAAGCTTTCTTT,CASSLSQGIGTEAFF
TRBJ1-3,.,TRBV9,.,TGTGCCAGCAGCACCACCGACATCTCTGGAAACACCATATATTTT,CASSTTDISGNTIYF
TRBJ2-5,TRBD2,TRBV7-2,.,TGTGCCAGCAGCTTAGACGGGACTAGCGGGAGGGCCGGAAAGACCCAGTACTTC,CASSLDGTSGRAGKTQYF
TRBJ2-7,.,TRBV28,.,TGTGCCAGCAGTCAACCTAGCGATTTAAGCTCCTACGAGCAGTACTTC,CASSQPSDLSSYEQYF
TRBJ2-7,.,TRBV12-3/TRBV12-4,.,TGTGCCAGCAGATCTCTTTACGAGCAGTACTTC,CASRSLYEQYF
TRBJ2-1,TRBD2,TRBV9,.,TGTGCCAGCAGCCCGACTAGCCCACCGGGGGGCTCCTACAATGAGCAGTTCTTC,CASSPTSPPGGSYNEQFF
TRBJ2-5,.,TRBV7-2,.,TGTGCCAGCAGCAGGACTCTCCAAGAGACCCAGTACTTC,CASSRTLQETQYF
TRBJ2-1,TRBD2,TRBV4-2,.,TGTGCCAGCAGCCAACAAATTGGACTAGCGGGGGGGAATGAGCAGTTCTTC,CASSQQIGLAGGNEQFF
TRBJ2-1,TRBD2,TRBV9,.,TGTGCCAGCAGCGCCGGACTAGCGGGTATATACAATGAGCAGTTCTTC,CASSAGLAGIYNEQFF
TRBJ2-2,TRBD1,TRBV7-3,.,TGTGCCAGCAGCCCCCGGGACAGGTACACCGGGGAGCTGTTTTTT,CASSPRDRYTGELFF
TRBJ2-2,TRBD2,TRBV4-3,.,TGCGCCAGCAGCCAAGATTTGAACGGGAGGAAGGGCGGGGAGCTGTTTTTT,CASSQDLNGRKGGELFF
TRBJ2-7,.,TRBV27,.,TGTGCCAGCAGTTTGCGGGGATCCTACGAGCAGTACTTC,CASSLRGSYEQYF
TRBJ2-1,TRBD1,TRBV7-3,.,TGTGCCAGCAGCTCTCTAAGGGGGCATGAGCAGTTCTTC,CASSSLRGHEQFF
TRBJ2-3,TRBD2,TRBV7-3,.,TGTGCCAGCAGCTTAATGGGTGGGGGACTAGCGGGGACCGTGGGAGATACGCAGTATTTT,CASSLMGGGLAGTVGDTQYF
TRBJ2-1,TRBD2,TRBV7-9,.,TGTGCCAGCAGCTTACCATTGAGCGGGGCGGGGCAGTTCTTC,CASSLPLSGAGQFF
TRBJ1-1,.,TRBV29-1,.,TGCAGCGTTAAACAGGTTTCGGGCACTGAAGCTTTCTTT,CSVKQVSGTEAFF
TRBJ1-1,TRBD1,TRBV6-5,.,TGTGCCAGCAGTTCTCACAGGGGAAGAACTGAAGCTTTCTTT,CASSSHRGRTEAFF
TRBJ1-1,TRBD1,TRBV11-1,.,TGTGCCAGCAGCGGACAGGGCTACACTGAAGCTTTCTTT,CASSGQGYTEAFF
TRBJ2-1,TRBD2,TRBV5-1,.,TGCGCCAGCAGCTTGATTGTTGGCGGGAGTAACAATGAGCAGTTCTTC,CASSLIVGGSNNEQFF
TRBJ1-4,TRBD1,TRBV5-4,.,TGTGCCAGCAGCCTCGCCGTGACAGGGGCGGGTGAAAAACTGTTTTTT,CASSLAVTGAGEKLFF
TRBJ2-2,TRBD1,TRBV7-9,.,TGTGCCAGCAGCACACAGGGGGCAATCACCGGGGAGCTGTTTTTT,CASSTQGAITGELFF
TRBJ2-7,TRBD1,TRBV4-1,.,TGCGCCAGCAGCCCGCGTGGACAGGGGGGCACCTACGAGCAGTACTTC,CASSPRGQGGTYEQYF
TRBJ2-3,TRBD1,TRBV12-5,.,TGTGCTAGCGAGCCCGGGGACAGGCTAACAGATACGCAGTATTTT,CASEPGDRLTDTQYF